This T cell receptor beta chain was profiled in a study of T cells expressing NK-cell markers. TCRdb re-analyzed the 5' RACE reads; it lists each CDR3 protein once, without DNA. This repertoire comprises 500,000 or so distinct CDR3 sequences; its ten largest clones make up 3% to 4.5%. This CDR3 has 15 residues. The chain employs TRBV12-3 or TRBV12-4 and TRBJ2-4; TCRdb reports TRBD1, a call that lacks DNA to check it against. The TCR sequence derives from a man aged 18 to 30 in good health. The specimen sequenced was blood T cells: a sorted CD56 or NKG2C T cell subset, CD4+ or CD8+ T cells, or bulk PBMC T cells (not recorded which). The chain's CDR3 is CASSLTDGNKNIQYF.